Listed below are T cell receptor beta chains from one sample, sequenced in a study of TIL therapy for anti-PD-1-resistant metastatic lung cancer. Using immunoSEQ multiplex PCR, the repertoire was profiled, and TCRdb retains in-frame clones only, with some absent. The top ten hold 1.8% of the sample, which has around 50,000 clones, more than 60% seen once. Here the sequenced sample was blood, taken at baseline. These receptor sequences come from a person aged 25 to 80 with non-small cell lung cancer. CDR3s include the opening cysteine and the closing phenylalanine or tryptophan. The D gene is left open where the match is weak. The size entry is marked missing in some rows and otherwise reads once, few, many or a size class.

>TRBJ2-7|NA|NA|TRBV11-3
TGTGCCAGCAGCTCCGGCAGGGCGAGAGAGCAGTACTTC
CASSSGRAREQYF
>TRBJ1-2|TRBD1|few|TRBV4-2
TGTGCCAGCAGCCAAGATCTGGGGACAGGGAGCGGCTACACCTTC
CASSQDLGTGSGYTF
>TRBJ1-2|NA|NA|TRBV5-5
TGTGCCAGCAGCTTTTCCCGGGTCCCACATGTCGGTGGCTACACCTTC
CASSFSRVPHVGGYTF
>TRBJ1-2|NA|NA|TRBV6-1
TGTGCCACCCTGAGAGGGGACAACTATGGCTACACCTTC
CATLRGDNYGYTF
>TRBJ1-1|TRBD1|NA|TRBV7-2
TGTGCCAGCAGCTTTTTGGGGACAGGGAACACTGAAGCTTTCTTT
CASSFLGTGNTEAFF
>TRBJ2-4|NA|once|TRBV11-1
TGTGCCAGCAGCTTAGAGGGGACCGGCAAAAACATTCAGTACTTC
CASSLEGTGKNIQYF
>TRBJ1-2|NA|NA|TRBV7-8
TGTGCCAGCAGCCCTACAGGGAAAGGCTATGGCTACACCTTC
CASSPTGKGYGYTF
>TRBJ2-3|TRBD2|NA|TRBV5-1
TGCGCCAGCAGCTTGGGACTAGCCACAGATACGCAGTATTTT
CASSLGLATDTQYF
>TRBJ2-2|NA|few|TRBV5-1
TGCGCCAGCAGCCAACCGGGTCAGGGGAAAACCGGGGAGCTGTTTTTT
CASSQPGQGKTGELFF
>TRBJ2-1|TRBD2|once|TRBV19
TGTGCCAGTAGTCCCTGGACTAGCGGCATCGATGAGCAGTTCTTC
CASSPWTSGIDEQFF
>TRBJ1-2|NA|once|TRBV14
TGTGCCAGCAGCCAAGGCGATGGGACATCCTATGGCTACACCTTC
CASSQGDGTSYGYTF
>TRBJ1-2|NA|NA|TRBV6-1
TGTGCCAGCAGTGCAGGGACACAAGGGGAGCGGGGCTACACCTTC
CASSAGTQGERGYTF
>TRBJ1-4|NA|NA|TRBV28
TGTGCCAGCAGTTACTCAGCAGGTGGGCCGGGAAAACTGTTTTTT
CASSYSAGGPGKLFF
>TRBJ2-1|NA|NA|TRBV5-1
TGCGCCAGCAGCTTGACTTCATACAATGAGCAGTTCTTC
CASSLTSYNEQFF
>TRBJ2-7|TRBD2|NA|TRBV28
TGTGCCAGCAGCTTTAGCGGGGCTTTTTACGAGCAGTACTTC
CASSFSGAFYEQYF
>TRBJ1-1|NA|NA|TRBV7-9
TGTGCCAGCAGCCCGGTACGGGGGAGGAACACTGAAGCTTTCTTT
CASSPVRGRNTEAFF
>TRBJ1-1|NA|NA|TRBV21-1
TGTGCCAGCATTCCCGCTCGGGACAGGGTCACTGAAGCTTTCTTT
CASIPARDRVTEAFF
>TRBJ1-5|NA|NA|TRBV28
TGTGCCACGAGGGGGGGGCTAGGTCAGCCCCAGCATTTT
CATRGGLGQPQHF
>TRBJ2-7|NA|NA|TRBV20-1
TGCAGTGCTACCGGGGAGTACGAGCAGTACTTC
CSATGEYEQYF
>TRBJ1-1|NA|few|TRBV7-9
TGTGCCAGCAGCTTAGGTGCAGGGGCGAGTACTGAAGCTTTCTTT
CASSLGAGASTEAFF
>TRBJ2-5|TRBD2|NA|TRBV6-6
TGTGCCAGCAGTCCCCCGGGCGGGAGGGTCCAAGAGACCCAGTACTTC
CASSPPGGRVQETQYF
>TRBJ1-2|TRBD1|NA|TRBV6-1
TGTGCCAGCAGGCCGGGACAGGGCAATCCCTATGGCTACACCTTC
CASRPGQGNPYGYTF
>TRBJ2-5|NA|NA|TRBV28
TGTGCCAGCAGTCCGCCCTTATGGACCCGAGACCAAGAGACCCAGTACTTC
CASSPPLWTRDQETQYF
>TRBJ1-1|NA|NA|TRBV4-2
TGTGCCAGCAGCCAAGAGGGACAAATCATATATGAAGCTTTCTTT
CASSQEGQIIYEAFF
>TRBJ2-7|NA|NA|TRBV11-2
TGTGCCAGCAGCTTAGATCGATTTAGACGCGAGCAGTACTTC
CASSLDRFRREQYF
>TRBJ1-1|TRBD1|NA|TRBV7-8
TGTGCCAGCAGCTTAAGGGTCGACAGGGCGAACACTGAAGCTTTCTTT
CASSLRVDRANTEAFF
>TRBJ1-6|NA|few|TRBV28
TGTGCCAGCGGGGAGGGGGTGACACCCCTCCACTTT
CASGEGVTPLHF
>TRBJ2-7|NA|NA|TRBV7-2
TGTGCCAGCAGCTTAACCCAGGGCGAGCAGTACTTC
CASSLTQGEQYF
>TRBJ1-1|NA|NA|TRBV19
TGTGCCAGTAGTCCAGTCAGGGTGGGAAACGCTGAAGCTTTCTTT
CASSPVRVGNAEAFF
>TRBJ2-6|NA|NA|TRBV5-1
TGCGCCAGCAGCCGATTGAGGAGTGCAAGCTCTGGGGCCAACGTCCTGACTTTC
CASSRLRSASSGANVLTF
>TRBJ1-1|NA|NA|TRBV5-6
TGTGCCAGCAGCAGACGAGAGGCCGGGGGGACTGAAGCTTTCTTT
CASSRREAGGTEAFF
>TRBJ2-5|NA|NA|TRBV5-1
TGCGCCAGCAGCTTGATAAGTATGCGGGAGACCCAGTACTTC
CASSLISMRETQYF
>TRBJ2-1|NA|NA|TRBV11-2
TGTGCCAGCAGCTTCCCTAGGGGCGCCTACAATGAGCAGTTCTTC
CASSFPRGAYNEQFF
>TRBJ2-3|NA|NA|TRBV29-1
TGCAGCGTTGAAGACACACCGGGGAGCACAGATACGCAGTATTTT
CSVEDTPGSTDTQYF
>TRBJ2-5|NA|NA|TRBV5-6
TGTGCCAGCAGCTTGGCAGAGACCCAGTACTTC
CASSLAETQYF
>TRBJ2-3|TRBD1|NA|TRBV7-2
TGTGCCAGCAGCTTAGGACAGGGAGTCACAGATACGCAGTATTTT
CASSLGQGVTDTQYF